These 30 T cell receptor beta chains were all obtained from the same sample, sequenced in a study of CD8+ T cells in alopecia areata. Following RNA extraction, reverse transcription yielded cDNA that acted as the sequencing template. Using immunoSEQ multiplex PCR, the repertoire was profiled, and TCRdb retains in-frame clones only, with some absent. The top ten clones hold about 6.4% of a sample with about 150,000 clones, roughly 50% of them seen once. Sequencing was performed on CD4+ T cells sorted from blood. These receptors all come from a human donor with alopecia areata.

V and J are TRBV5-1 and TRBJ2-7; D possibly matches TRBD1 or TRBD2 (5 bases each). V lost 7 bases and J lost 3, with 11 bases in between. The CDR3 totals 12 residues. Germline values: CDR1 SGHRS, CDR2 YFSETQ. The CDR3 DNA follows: TGCGCCAGCGAGGGACCCAACTACGAGCAGTACTTC. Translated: CASEGPNYEQYF.

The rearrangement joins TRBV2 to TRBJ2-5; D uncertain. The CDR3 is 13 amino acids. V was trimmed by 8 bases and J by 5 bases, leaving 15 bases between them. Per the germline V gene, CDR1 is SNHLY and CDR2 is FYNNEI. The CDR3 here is CASATAFGETQYF. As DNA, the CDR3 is TGTGCCAGCGCGACCGCTTTTGGGGAGACCCAGTACTTC.

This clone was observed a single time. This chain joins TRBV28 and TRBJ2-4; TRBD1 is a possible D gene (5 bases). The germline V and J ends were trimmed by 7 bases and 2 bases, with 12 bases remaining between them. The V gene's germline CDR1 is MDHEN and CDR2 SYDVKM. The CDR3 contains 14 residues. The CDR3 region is CASKEAGTKNIQYF. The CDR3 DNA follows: TGTGCCAGCAAAGAGGCAGGGACCAAAAACATTCAGTACTTC.

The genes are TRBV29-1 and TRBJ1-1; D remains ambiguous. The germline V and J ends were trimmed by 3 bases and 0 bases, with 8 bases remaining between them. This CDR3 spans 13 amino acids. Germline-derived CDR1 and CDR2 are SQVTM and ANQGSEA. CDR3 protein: CSVDPVMNTEAFF. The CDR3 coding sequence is TGCAGCGTTGATCCCGTAATGAACACTGAAGCTTTCTTT.

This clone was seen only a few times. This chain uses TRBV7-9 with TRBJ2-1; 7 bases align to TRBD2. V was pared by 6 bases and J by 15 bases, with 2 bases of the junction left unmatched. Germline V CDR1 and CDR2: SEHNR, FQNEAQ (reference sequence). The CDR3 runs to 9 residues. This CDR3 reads CASSTGGFF. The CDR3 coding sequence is TGTGCCAGCAGTACGGGAGGGTTCTTC.

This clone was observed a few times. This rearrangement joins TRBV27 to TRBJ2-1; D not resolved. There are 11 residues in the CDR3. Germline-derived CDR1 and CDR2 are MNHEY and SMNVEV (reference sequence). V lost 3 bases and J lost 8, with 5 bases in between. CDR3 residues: CASSFGHEQFF. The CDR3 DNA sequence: TGTGCCAGCAGTTTCGGTCATGAGCAGTTCTTC.

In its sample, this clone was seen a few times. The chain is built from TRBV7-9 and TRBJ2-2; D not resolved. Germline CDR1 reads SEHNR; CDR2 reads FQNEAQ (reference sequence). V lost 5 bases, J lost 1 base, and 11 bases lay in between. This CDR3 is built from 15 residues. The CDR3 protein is CASSETPLNTGELFF. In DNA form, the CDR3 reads TGTGCCAGCAGCGAGACTCCTCTGAACACCGGGGAGCTGTTTTTT.

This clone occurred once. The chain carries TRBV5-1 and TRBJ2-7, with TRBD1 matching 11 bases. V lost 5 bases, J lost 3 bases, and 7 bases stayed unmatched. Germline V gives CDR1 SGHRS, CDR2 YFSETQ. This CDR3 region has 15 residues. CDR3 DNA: TGCGCCAGCAGTTCCGGGACAGGGGGAGGCTACGAGCAGTACTTC. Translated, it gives CASSSGTGGGYEQYF.

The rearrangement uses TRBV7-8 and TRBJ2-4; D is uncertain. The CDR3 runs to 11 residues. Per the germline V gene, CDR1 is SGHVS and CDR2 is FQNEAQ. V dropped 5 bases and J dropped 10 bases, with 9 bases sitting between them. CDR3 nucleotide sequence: TGTGCCAGCAGCCCCTTGCGGATTCAGTACTTC. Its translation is CASSPLRIQYF.

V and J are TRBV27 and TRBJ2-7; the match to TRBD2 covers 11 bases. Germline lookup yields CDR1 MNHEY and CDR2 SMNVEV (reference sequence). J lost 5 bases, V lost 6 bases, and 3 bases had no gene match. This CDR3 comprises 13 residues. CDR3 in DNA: TGTGCCAGCAGGCTAGCGGGAGGTCACGAGCAGTACTTC. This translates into CASRLAGGHEQYF.

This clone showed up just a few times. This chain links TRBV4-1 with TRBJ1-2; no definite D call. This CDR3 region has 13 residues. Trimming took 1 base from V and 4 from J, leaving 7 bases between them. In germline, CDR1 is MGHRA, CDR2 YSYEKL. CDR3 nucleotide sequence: TGCGCCAGCAGCCAAGTTCCGGGCTATGGCTACACCTTC. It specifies CASSQVPGYGYTF.

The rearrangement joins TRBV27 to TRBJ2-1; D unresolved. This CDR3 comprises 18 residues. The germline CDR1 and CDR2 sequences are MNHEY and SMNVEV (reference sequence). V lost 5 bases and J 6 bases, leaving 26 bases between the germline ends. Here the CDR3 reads CASSLRVVIPSPPNEQFF. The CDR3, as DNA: TGTGCCAGCAGTCTCAGAGTGGTGATTCCCTCCCCTCCCAATGAGCAGTTCTTC.

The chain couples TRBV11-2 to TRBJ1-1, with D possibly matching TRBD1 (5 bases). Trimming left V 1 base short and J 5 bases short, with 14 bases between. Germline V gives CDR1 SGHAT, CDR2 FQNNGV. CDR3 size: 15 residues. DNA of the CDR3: TGTGCCAGCAGCTTAGGGATCGGGGGACGTACTGAAGCTTTCTTT. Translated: CASSLGIGGRTEAFF.

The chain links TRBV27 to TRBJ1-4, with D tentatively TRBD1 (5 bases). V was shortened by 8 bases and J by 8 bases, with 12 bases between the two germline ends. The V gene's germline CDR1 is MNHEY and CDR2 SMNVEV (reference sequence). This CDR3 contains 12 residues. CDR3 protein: CASRDLREKLFF. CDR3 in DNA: TGTGCCAGCCGGGACCTCAGGGAAAAACTGTTTTTT.

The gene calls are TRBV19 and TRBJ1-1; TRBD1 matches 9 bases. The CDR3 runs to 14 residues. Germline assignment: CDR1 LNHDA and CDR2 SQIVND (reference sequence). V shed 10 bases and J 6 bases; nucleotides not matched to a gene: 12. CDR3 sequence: CATQRDRAGPEAFF. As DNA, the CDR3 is TGTGCCACCCAAAGGGACAGGGCGGGACCTGAAGCTTTCTTT.

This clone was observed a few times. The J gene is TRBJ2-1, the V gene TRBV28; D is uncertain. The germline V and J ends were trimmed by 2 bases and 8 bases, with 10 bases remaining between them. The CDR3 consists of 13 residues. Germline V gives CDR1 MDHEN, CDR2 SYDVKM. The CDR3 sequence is CASSLNHPYEQFF. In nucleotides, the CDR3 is TGTGCCAGCAGTTTAAACCACCCCTATGAGCAGTTCTTC. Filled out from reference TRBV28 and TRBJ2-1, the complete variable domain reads DVKVTQSSRYLVKRTGEKVFLECVQDMDHENMFWYRQDPGLGLRLIYFSYDVKMKEKGDIPEGYSVSREKKERFSLILESASTNQTSMYLCASSLNHPYEQFFGPGTRLTVL.

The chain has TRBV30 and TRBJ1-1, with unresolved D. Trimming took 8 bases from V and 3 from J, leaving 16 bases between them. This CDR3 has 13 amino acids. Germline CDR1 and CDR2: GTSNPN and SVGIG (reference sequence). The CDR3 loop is CAGRWARDTEAFF. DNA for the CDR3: TGTGCCGGCCGTTGGGCCCGGGACACTGAAGCTTTCTTT.

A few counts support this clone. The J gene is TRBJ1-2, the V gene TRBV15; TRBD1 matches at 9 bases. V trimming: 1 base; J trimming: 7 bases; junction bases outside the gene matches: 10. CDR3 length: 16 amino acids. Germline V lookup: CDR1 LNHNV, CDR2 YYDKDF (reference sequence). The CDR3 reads CATSRVSGTGHSGYTF. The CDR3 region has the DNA TGTGCCACCAGCAGAGTGTCCGGGACAGGGCACTCTGGCTACACCTTC.

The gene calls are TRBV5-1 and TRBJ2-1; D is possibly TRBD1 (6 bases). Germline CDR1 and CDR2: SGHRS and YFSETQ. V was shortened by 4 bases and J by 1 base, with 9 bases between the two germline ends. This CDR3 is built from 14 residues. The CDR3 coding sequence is TGCGCCAGCAGCGGGGGCCGGTCCTACAATGAGCAGTTCTTC. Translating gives CASSGGRSYNEQFF.

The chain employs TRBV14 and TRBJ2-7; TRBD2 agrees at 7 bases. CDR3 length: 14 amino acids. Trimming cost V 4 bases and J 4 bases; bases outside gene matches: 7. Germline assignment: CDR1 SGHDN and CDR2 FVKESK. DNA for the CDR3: TGTGCCAGCAGCCGGGCCAGCGGGACGTACGAGCAGTACTTC. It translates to CASSRASGTYEQYF. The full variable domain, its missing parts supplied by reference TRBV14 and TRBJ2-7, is EAGVTQFPSHSVIEKGQTVTLRCDPISGHDNLYWYRRVMGKEIKFLLHFVKESKQDESGMPNNRFLAERTGGTYSTLKVQPAELEDSGVYFCASSRASGTYEQYFGPGTRLTVT.

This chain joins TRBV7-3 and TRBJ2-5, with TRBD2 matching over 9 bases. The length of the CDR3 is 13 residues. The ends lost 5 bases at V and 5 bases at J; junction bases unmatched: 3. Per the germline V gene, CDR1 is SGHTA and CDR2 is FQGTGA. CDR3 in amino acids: CASSTGLAETQYF. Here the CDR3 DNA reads TGTGCCAGCAGCACCGGACTAGCGGAGACCCAGTACTTC.

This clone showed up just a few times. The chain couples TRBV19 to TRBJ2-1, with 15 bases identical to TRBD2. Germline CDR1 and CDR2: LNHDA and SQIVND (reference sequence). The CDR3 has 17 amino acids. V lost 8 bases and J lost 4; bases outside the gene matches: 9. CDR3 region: CASGGTSGRSFYNEQFF. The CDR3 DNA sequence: TGTGCCAGTGGGGGGACTAGCGGGAGGTCGTTTTACAATGAGCAGTTCTTC. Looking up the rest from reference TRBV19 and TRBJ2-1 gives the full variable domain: DGGITQSPKYLFRKEGQNVTLSCEQNLNHDAMYWYRQDPGQGLRLIYYSQIVNDFQKGDIAEGYSVSREKKESFPLTVTSAQKNPTAFYLCASGGTSGRSFYNEQFFGPGTRLTVL.

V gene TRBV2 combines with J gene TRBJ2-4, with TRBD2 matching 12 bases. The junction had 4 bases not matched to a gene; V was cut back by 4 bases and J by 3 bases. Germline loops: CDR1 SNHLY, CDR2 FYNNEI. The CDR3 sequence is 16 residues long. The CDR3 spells CASSGGLAGSKNIQYF. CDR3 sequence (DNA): TGTGCCAGCAGTGGCGGACTAGCGGGAAGCAAAAACATTCAGTACTTC.

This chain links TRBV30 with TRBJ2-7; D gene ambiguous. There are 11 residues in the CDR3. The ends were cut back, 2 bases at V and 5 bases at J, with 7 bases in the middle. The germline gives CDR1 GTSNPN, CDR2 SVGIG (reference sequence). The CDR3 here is CAWSFGNEQYF. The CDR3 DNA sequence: TGTGCCTGGAGTTTTGGGAACGAGCAGTACTTC.

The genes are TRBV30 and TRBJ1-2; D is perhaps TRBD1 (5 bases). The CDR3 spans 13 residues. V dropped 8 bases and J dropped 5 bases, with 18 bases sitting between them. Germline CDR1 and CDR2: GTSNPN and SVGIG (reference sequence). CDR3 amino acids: CAGQVGRVYGYTF. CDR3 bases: TGTGCCGGTCAGGTGGGGCGGGTTTATGGCTACACCTTC.

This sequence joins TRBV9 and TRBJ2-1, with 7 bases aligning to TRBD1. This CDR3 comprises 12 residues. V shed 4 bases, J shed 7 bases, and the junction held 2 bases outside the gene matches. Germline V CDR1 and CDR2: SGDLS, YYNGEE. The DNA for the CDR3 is TGTGCCAGCAGCTCACAGGGGAATGAGCAGTTCTTC. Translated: CASSSQGNEQFF.

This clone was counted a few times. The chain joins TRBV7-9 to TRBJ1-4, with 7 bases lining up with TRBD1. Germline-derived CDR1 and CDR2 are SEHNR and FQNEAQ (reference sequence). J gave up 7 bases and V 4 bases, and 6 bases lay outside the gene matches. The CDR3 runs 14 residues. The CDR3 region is CASSSGTAFEKLFF. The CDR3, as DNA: TGTGCCAGCAGCTCCGGGACAGCATTTGAAAAACTGTTTTTT.

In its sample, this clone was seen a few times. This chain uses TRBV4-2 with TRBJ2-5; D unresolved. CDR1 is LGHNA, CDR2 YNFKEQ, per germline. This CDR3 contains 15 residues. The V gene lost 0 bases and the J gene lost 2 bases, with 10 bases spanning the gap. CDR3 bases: TGTGCCAGCAGCCAAGAGTACACGGATCAAGAGACCCAGTACTTC. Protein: CASSQEYTDQETQYF.

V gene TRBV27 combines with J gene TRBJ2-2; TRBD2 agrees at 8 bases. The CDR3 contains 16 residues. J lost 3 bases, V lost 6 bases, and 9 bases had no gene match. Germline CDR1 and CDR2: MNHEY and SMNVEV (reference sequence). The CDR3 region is CASRGRREAHTGELFF. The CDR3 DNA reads TGTGCCAGCAGGGGGAGGCGGGAGGCCCACACCGGGGAGCTGTTTTTT.

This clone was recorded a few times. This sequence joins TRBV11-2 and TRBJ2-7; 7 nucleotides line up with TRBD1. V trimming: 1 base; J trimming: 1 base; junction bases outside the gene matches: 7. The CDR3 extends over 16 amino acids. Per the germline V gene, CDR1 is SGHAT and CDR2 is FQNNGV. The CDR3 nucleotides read TGTGCCAGCAGCTTAGCCGGGACAGCAAGATCCTACGAGCAGTACTTC. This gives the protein CASSLAGTARSYEQYF.